Presented here are 6 T cell receptor beta chains from one specimen sequenced in a study of shared T cell receptors in the human thymus. Clones were sequenced by immunoSEQ multiplex PCR, and TCRdb holds only the in-frame ones, with some missing. The data contain about 660,000 clones, 80% to 90% of them singletons. In addition, the sample was reused for a study of human thymus T cells.

Sequencing was carried out using thymocytes. All receptors come from a boy under two years old with a congenital heart defect.

The gene calls are TRBV5-8 and TRBJ2-4, with D possibly being TRBD2 (6 bases). Trimming left V 0 bases short and J 7 bases short, with 11 bases between. The CDR3 consists of 14 residues. Germline V gene lookup returns CDR1 SGHTS and CDR2 YDEGEE. The CDR3 region is CASSLDGGRNIQYF. The CDR3 DNA is TGTGCCAGCAGCTTGGATGGGGGGAGGAACATTCAGTACTTC.

V usage is TRBV10-3 and J usage is TRBJ2-7, with 9 bases identical to TRBD1. Germline values: CDR1 ENHRY, CDR2 SYGVKD. Trimming took 10 bases from V and 5 from J; bases not matched to a gene: 12. The CDR3 consists of 14 residues. The CDR3 sequence is CATGKGQGGNEQYF. The CDR3 region has the DNA TGTGCCACGGGGAAGGGACAGGGAGGGAACGAGCAGTACTTC.

CDR3 amino acids: CASSMGGFGYTF. Written as DNA, the CDR3 is TGTGCCAGCAGCATGGGGGGTTTTGGCTACACCTTC. The chain has TRBV7-2 and TRBJ1-2; TRBD1 is a possible D gene (5 bases). Trimming removed 5 bases from V and 7 bases from J, with 11 bases in between. Germline CDR1 reads SGHTA; CDR2 reads FQGNSA. This CDR3 has 12 amino acids.

This chain connects TRBV14 to TRBJ2-1; D may be TRBD2 (5 bases). Germline CDR1 SGHDN, CDR2 FVKESK. V lost 1 base to trimming and J lost 7 bases, with 20 bases between them. This CDR3 is 17 amino acids long. The DNA of the CDR3 is TGTGCCAGCAGCCAAGCCCCAGCCATCCAAGACTATAATGAGCAGTTCTTC. Encoded protein: CASSQAPAIQDYNEQFF.

The V and J genes are TRBV28 and TRBJ1-1; possible D gene TRBD1, 5 bases. The ends were cut back, 6 bases at V and 10 bases at J, with 15 bases in the middle. Germline V gene data show CDR1 as MDHEN and CDR2 as SYDVKM. The CDR3 is 12 amino acids. The CDR3 sequence: CASSPAKQAAFF. CDR3 in DNA: TGTGCCAGCAGCCCCGCCAAACAGGCAGCTTTCTTT.

V usage is TRBV27 and J usage is TRBJ2-3; 13 bases map to TRBD2. Germline V gene sequence: CDR1 MNHEY, CDR2 SMNVEV (reference sequence). Trimming at V came to 6 bases and at J to 0 bases, leaving 3 bases not matched to a gene. The CDR3 has 16 amino acids. In DNA, the CDR3 is TGTGCCAGCAGGACTAGCGGGAGGTTCAGCACAGATACGCAGTATTTT. Its translation is CASRTSGRFSTDTQYF.